This T cell receptor (beta chain) was obtained from a study of tumor-infiltrating lymphocytes in primary liver carcinoma. CDR1 is SGHAT and CDR2 is FQNNGV in the germline V gene. This CDR3 comprises 14 residues. V lost 5 bases and J lost 10, with 18 bases in between. Co-extraction of both nucleic acids (RNA and DNA) used roughly 18-32 mg of unsorted bulk tissue. A constant-region primer served to make TCR beta cDNA from about 0.45 ug total RNA. Generation of the TCR beta libraries relied on three nested multiplex PCR rounds using slightly modified ARM-PCR. The first two PCR rounds used TRBV1-TRBV30 forward primers with a C-beta reverse primer, nine to eleven cycles each. TCRdb re-called the multiplex PCR reads with MiXCR, one entry per CDR3 protein. The table has some 130,000 distinct CDR3 sequences, roughly 75% seen once.

This receptor was obtained from an older woman with primary liver carcinoma and hepatitis B virus infection. The chain carries TRBV11-2 and TRBJ2-1; a possible D gene is TRBD2 (5 bases). The sample taken for sequencing was tumor-adjacent normal liver tissue. In DNA form, the CDR3 reads TGTGCCAGCAGCCCGGTGACTATCGGTCGAGAGCAGTTCTTC. Translated, it gives CASSPVTIGREQFF.